This T cell receptor beta chain was identified in a study of T cell changes during pregnancy in multiple sclerosis (dated by TCRdb to between 2018 and 2021). Notes on the research overall: Changes in the T cell repertoire over the course of pregnancy were examined in this study in women with multiple sclerosis.

V is cut by 0 bases and J by 4 bases, and the space between the germline ends is 12 bases. The germline V gene specifies MGHRA as CDR1 and YSYEKL as CDR2. The CDR3, cysteine through phenylalanine, is 15 amino acids long. Only CDR3 DNA is held: 45 bases, read in frame from base 1. Of note for this clone: This receptor's antigen is unknown. No quality values exist for individual bases; no much larger clone is one base distant.

Library preparation was by the immunoSEQ multiplex PCR assay. The table was pulled from immuneACCESS by TCRdb, which kept in-frame rearrangements only. Such tables lose some clones; where checked, under half of the loss comes from unresolved V genes, and the rest has no known cause. This sample gives under 50,000 clones in total; more than 90% of them show up just once. The ten largest clones capture roughly 0.69% of the sample. The sample was CD4+ T cells from peripheral blood mononuclear cells, taken in the first trimester of pregnancy. The TCR was taken from a female donor with multiple sclerosis, enrolled in a pregnancy study. Here the chain combines TRBV4-1 and TRBJ2-5; perhaps TRBD1 is the D gene, with 6 bases matching. Read as DNA, the sequence is TGCGCCAGCAGCCAAGAACAGGGTAGAGGAGAGACCCAGTACTTC. Translated, this gives CASSQEQGRGETQYF.